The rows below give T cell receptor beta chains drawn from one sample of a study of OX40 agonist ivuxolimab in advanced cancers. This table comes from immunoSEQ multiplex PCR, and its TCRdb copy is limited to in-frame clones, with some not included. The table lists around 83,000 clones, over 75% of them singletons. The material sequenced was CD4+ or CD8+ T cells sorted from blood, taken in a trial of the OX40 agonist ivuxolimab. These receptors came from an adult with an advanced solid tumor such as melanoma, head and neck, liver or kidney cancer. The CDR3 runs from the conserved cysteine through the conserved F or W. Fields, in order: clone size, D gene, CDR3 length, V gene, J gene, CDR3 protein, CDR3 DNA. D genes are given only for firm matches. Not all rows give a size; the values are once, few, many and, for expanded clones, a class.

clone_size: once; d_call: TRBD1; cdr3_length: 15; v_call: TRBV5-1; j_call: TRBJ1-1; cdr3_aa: CASSQLQGIGAEAFF; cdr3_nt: TGCGCCAGCAGCCAATTACAGGGGATCGGCGCTGAAGCTTTCTTT
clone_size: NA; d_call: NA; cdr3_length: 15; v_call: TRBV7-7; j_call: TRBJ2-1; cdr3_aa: CASSSDVSSYNEQFF; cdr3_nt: TGTGCTAGCAGCTCCGACGTCAGCTCCTACAATGAGCAGTTCTTC
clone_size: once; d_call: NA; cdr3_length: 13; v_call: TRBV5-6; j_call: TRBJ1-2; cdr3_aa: CASSLGGNYGYTF; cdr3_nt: TGTGCCAGCAGCTTGGGGGGAAACTATGGCTACACCTTC
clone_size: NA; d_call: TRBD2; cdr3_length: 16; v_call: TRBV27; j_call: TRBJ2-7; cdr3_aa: CASRRGLAGDPYEQYF; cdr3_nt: TGTGCCAGCAGACGGGGACTAGCGGGGGACCCCTACGAGCAGTACTTC
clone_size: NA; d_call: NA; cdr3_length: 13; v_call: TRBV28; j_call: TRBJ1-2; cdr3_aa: CASRISTNYGYTF; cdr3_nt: TGTGCCAGCAGGATTAGTACTAACTATGGCTACACCTTC
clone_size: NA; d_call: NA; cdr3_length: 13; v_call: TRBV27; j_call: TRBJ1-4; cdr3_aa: CASSLLASEKLFF; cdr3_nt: TGTGCCAGCAGTTTACTTGCCTCTGAAAAACTGTTTTTT
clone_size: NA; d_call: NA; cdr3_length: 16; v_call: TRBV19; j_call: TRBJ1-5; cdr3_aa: CASSMRSGTLNSPQHF; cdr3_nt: TGTGCCAGTAGTATGCGCTCCGGGACATTAAATTCCCCCCAGCATTTT
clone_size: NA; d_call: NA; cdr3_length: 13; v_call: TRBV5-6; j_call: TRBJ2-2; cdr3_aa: CASSLWGPGELFF; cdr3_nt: TGTGCCAGCAGCTTGTGGGGACCCGGGGAGCTGTTTTTT
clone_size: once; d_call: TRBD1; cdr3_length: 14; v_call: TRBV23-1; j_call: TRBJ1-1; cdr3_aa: CGRDRGAMNTEAFF; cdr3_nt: TGCGGTCGGGACAGGGGGGCCATGAACACTGAAGCTTTCTTT
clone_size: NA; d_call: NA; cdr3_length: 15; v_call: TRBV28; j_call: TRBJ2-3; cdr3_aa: CASSFIGGTADTQYF; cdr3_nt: TGTGCCAGCAGTTTTATTGGCGGAACAGCAGATACGCAGTATTTT
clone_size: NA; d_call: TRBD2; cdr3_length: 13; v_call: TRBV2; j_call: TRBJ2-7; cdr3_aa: CASSSSGRARQYF; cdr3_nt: TGTGCCAGCAGTAGTAGCGGGAGGGCCCGGCAGTACTTC
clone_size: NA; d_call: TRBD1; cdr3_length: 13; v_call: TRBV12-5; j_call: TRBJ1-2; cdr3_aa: CASGPQGYYGYTF; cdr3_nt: TGTGCTAGTGGTCCACAGGGGTACTATGGCTACACCTTC
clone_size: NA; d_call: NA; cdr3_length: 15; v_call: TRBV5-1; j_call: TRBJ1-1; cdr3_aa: CASSLGSGIRAEAFF; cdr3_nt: TGCGCCAGCAGCTTGGGGTCTGGGATTAGAGCTGAAGCTTTCTTT
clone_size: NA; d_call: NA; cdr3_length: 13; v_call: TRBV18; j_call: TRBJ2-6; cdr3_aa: CASSPSGANVLTF; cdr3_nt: TGTGCCAGCTCGCCGTCTGGGGCCAACGTCCTGACTTTC
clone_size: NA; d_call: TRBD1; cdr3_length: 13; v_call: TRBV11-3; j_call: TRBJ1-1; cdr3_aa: CASSRTGFTEAFF; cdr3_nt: TGTGCCAGCAGCCGGACAGGGTTCACTGAAGCTTTCTTT
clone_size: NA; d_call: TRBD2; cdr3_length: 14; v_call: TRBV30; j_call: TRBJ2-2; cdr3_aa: CAWSETSSTGELFF; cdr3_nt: TGTGCCTGGAGTGAGACTAGCTCCACCGGGGAGCTGTTTTTT
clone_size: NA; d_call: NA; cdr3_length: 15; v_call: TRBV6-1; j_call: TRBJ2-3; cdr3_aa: CASTFQGRRTDTQYF; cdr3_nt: TGTGCCAGCACATTTCAGGGGAGGCGTACAGATACGCAGTATTTT
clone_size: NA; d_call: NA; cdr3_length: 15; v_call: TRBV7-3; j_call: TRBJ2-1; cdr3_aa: CASSLIAGLYNEQFF; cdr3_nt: TGTGCCAGCAGCTTAATAGCAGGACTGTACAATGAGCAGTTCTTC
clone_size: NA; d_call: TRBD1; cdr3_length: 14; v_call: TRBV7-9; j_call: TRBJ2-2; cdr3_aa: CASRGGSYTGELFF; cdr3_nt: TGTGCCAGCAGAGGGGGCAGCTACACCGGGGAGCTGTTTTTT
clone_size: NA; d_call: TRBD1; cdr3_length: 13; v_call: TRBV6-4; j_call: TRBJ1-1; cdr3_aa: CASSSTGGTEAFF; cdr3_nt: TGTGCCAGCAGCTCAACAGGGGGCACTGAAGCTTTCTTT
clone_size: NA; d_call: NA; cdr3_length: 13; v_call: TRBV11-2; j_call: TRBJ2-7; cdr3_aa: CASSSPASYEQYF; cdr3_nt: TGTGCCAGCAGCTCTCCTGCCTCCTACGAGCAGTACTTC
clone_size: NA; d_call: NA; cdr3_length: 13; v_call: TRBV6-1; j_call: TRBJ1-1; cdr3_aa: CASSVQDGTEAFF; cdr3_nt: TGTGCCAGCAGTGTACAGGACGGAACTGAAGCTTTCTTT
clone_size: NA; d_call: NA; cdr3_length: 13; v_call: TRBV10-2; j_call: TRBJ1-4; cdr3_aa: CASSVDGNEKLFF; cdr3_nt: TGCGCCAGCAGTGTGGACGGTAATGAAAAACTGTTTTTT
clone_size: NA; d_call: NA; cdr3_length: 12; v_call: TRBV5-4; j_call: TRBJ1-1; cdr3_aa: CASSLPNTEAFF; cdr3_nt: TGTGCCAGCAGCTTGCCCAACACTGAAGCTTTCTTT
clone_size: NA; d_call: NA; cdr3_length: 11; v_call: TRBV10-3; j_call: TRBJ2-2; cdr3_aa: CAISVGGELFF; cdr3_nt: TGTGCCATCAGTGTAGGCGGGGAGCTGTTTTTT
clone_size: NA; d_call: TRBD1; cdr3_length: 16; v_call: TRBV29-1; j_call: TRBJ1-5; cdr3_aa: CSVAGGNGVGNQPQHF; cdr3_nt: TGCAGCGTTGCAGGGGGAAACGGGGTTGGCAATCAGCCCCAGCATTTT
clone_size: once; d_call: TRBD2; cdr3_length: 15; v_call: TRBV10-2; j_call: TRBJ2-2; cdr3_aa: CASSELAGATGELFF; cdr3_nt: TGCGCCAGCAGTGAACTAGCGGGAGCCACCGGGGAGCTGTTTTTT
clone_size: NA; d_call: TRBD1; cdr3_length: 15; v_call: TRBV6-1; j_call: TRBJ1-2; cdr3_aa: CASSDPGQGTYGYTF; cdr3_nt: TGTGCCAGCAGTGACCCCGGACAGGGGACCTATGGCTACACCTTC
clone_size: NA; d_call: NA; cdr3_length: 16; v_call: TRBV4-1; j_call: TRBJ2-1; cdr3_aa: CASSQVLGGENNEQFF; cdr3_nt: TGCGCCAGCAGCCAAGTTTTAGGCGGAGAAAACAATGAGCAGTTCTTC
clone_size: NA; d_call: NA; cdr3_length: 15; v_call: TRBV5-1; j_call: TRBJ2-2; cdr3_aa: CASSLGQPNTGELFF; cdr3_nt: TGCGCCAGCAGCTTAGGGCAGCCGAACACCGGGGAGCTGTTTTTT
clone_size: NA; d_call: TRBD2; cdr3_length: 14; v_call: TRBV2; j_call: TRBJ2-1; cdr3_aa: CASSTTSGGVEQFF; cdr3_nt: TGTGCCAGCAGCACCACTAGCGGGGGGGTTGAGCAGTTCTTC
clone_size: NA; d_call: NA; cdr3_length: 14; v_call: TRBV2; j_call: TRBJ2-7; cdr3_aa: CASKSAEISYEQYF; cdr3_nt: TGTGCCAGCAAGTCGGCAGAAATATCATACGAGCAGTACTTC
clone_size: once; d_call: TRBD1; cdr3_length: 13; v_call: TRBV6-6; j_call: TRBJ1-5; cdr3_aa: CASEQGAVQPQHF; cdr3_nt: TGTGCCAGCGAACAGGGGGCTGTTCAGCCCCAGCATTTT
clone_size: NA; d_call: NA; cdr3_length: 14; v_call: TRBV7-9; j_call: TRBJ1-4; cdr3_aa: CASGPSTTNEKLFF; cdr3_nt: TGTGCCTCCGGGCCTTCAACAACTAATGAAAAACTGTTTTTT
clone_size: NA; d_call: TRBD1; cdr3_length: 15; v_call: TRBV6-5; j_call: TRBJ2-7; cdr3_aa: CASSYSGQGSYEQYF; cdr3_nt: TGTGCCAGCAGTTACTCGGGACAGGGGAGCTACGAGCAGTACTTC